The 10 T cell receptor beta chains below were found in one sample sequenced in a study of T cells in Graves' hyperthyroidism and ophthalmopathy. Amplification targeted TCR beta CDR3 regions from RNA transcripts. When the TCR CDR3 underwent first-round RT-PCR, the HTBI primer set was used. A single record per CDR3 protein comes from TCRdb applying MiXCR to the multiplex PCR reads. Of roughly 660,000 distinct CDR3 sequences listed, around a sixth are singletons. Sequencing input: blood. All receptors derive from a man aged 45 to 65 with Graves' hyperthyroidism.

The table lists this clonotype with a few counts. The V call is TRBV19, the J call TRBJ1-1; D is unclear. Germline V gives CDR1 LNHDA, CDR2 SQIVND (reference sequence). The length of the CDR3 is 12 residues. Trimming took off 6 bases at V and 5 bases at J, with 10 bases between the two ends. The CDR3 is CASSTRETEAFF. The CDR3 nucleotides read TGTGCCAGTAGCACGAGGGAGACTGAAGCTTTCTTT.

The chain employs TRBV4-1 and TRBJ1-5, with D possibly matching TRBD1 (6 bases). Deletions cut 1 base from V and 4 bases from J, with 17 bases between. The V gene's germline CDR1 is MGHRA and CDR2 YSYEKL. The CDR3 has 17 amino acids. DNA for the CDR3: TGCGCCAGCAGCCAAGGTGCGACGGGGGCCGGGAATCAGCCCCAGCATTTT. Translated, it gives CASSQGATGAGNQPQHF.

The chain combines TRBV4-1 with TRBJ2-1; TRBD1 matches 8 bases. Trimming removed 3 bases from V and 2 bases from J; junction bases left unmatched: 9. Per germline, CDR1 MGHRA and CDR2 YSYEKL. This CDR3 is 17 amino acids long. CDR3 protein: CASSQAPGQEPYNEQFF. The CDR3 DNA reads as TGCGCCAGCAGCCAGGCCCCGGGACAGGAGCCCTACAATGAGCAGTTCTTC.

This clonotype was found many times. This chain joins TRBV2 and TRBJ2-5, with D maybe TRBD2 (5 bases). The CDR3 sequence is 15 residues long. The V gene lost 5 bases and the J gene lost 0 bases, with 13 bases spanning the gap. Germline CDR1 is SNHLY and CDR2 is FYNNEI. The CDR3 sequence: CASSLLEGHQETQYF. DNA for the CDR3: TGTGCCAGCAGTTTGCTCGAGGGCCACCAAGAGACCCAGTACTTC. The whole variable domain, filled in from reference TRBV2 and TRBJ2-5, reads EPEVTQTPSHQVTQMGQEVILRCVPISNHLYFYWYRQILGQKVEFLVSFYNNEISEKSEIFDDQFSVERPDGSNFTLKIRSTKLEDSAMYFCASSLLEGHQETQYFGPGTRLLVL.

The rearrangement joins TRBV6-1 to TRBJ1-2; TRBD1 matches 12 bases. V shed 4 bases, J shed 3 bases, and the junction held 3 bases outside the gene matches. The CDR3 is 15 amino acids. Germline V lookup: CDR1 MNHNS, CDR2 SASEGT. CDR3 DNA sequence: TGTGCCAGCAGTGCGGGACAGGGGGCTTACTATGGCTACACCTTC. It is translated as CASSAGQGAYYGYTF.

This clonotype was counted a few times. This rearrangement joins TRBV24-1 to TRBJ2-3; no definite D call. Trimming left V 5 bases short and J 2 bases short, with 7 bases between. The CDR3 has 13 amino acids. Germline assignment: CDR1 KGHDR and CDR2 SFDVKD. CDR3 sequence reads: CATSVQATDTQYF. The CDR3 nucleotides read TGTGCCACCAGTGTGCAAGCCACAGATACGCAGTATTTT.

The sample holds many counts of this clonotype. The V call is TRBV5-1, the J call TRBJ1-1; TRBD1 might be the D (6 bases). This CDR3 is built from 16 residues. Germline lookup yields CDR1 SGHRS and CDR2 YFSETQ. Trimming shortened V by 0 bases and J by 4 bases, and 16 bases separated the two germline ends. The CDR3 loop reads CASSLVSGKGVTEAFF. For the CDR3, the DNA is TGCGCCAGCAGCTTGGTTTCCGGGAAGGGGGTCACTGAAGCTTTCTTT.

This clonotype showed up just a few times. V and J are TRBV4-3 and TRBJ1-2; D not certain. Per germline, CDR1 LGHNA and CDR2 YSLEER. With 0 bases removed from V and 5 bases from J, the gap between germline ends came to 10 bases. This CDR3 is 14 amino acids long. The CDR3 here is CASSQDPGLYGYTF. The CDR3 bases are TGCGCCAGCAGCCAAGACCCCGGTTTATATGGCTACACCTTC.

This clonotype was found a few times. This chain links TRBV30 with TRBJ1-3, with TRBD1 as a possible D gene (6 bases). This CDR3 comprises 13 residues. In germline, CDR1 is GTSNPN, CDR2 SVGIG (reference sequence). Trimming removed 8 bases from V and 2 bases from J, with 13 bases in between. The CDR3 DNA reads TGTGCCGGTGGACAGTCGGCTGGAAACACCATATATTTT. Translated: CAGGQSAGNTIYF.

This clonotype showed up many times. The genes are TRBV7-3 and TRBJ2-2, with 9 bases aligning to TRBD1. Germline CDR1 and CDR2: SGHTA and FQGTGA. This CDR3 spans 15 amino acids. With 5 bases clipped from V and 3 bases from J, the junction kept 4 bases outside the gene matches. CDR3 coding DNA: TGTGCCAGCAGCCTCCGACAGGGGGACACCGGGGAGCTGTTTTTT. Amino acids: CASSLRQGDTGELFF.